This T cell receptor (beta chain) was identified in a study of T-cell memory formation after mild COVID-19 (dated by TCRdb to about 2021). Concerning the study at large: TCR sequence clusters from the two donors were largely donor specific. In two donors, T-cell clones that expanded and contracted after mild COVID-19 were tracked by sequencing TCRalpha and TCRbeta repertoires over time. The cohort comprised two young, previously healthy adult volunteers, one female and one male.

Broad study findings and their caveats: Clones contracting from day 15 to 85 had balanced CD4/CD8 phenotypes, while a second wave expanding from day 15 to 37 was biased towards CD4+. The study covered only a couple of mild cases, and larger cohorts including severe cases with pre-infection samples were considered necessary. SARS-CoV-2 specificity was not confirmed for the second-wave clones peaking on day 37. The detection of some responding clones in pre-infection memory suggests that pre-existing cross-reactive memory T cells joined the SARS-CoV-2 response. Contracting CD4+ clones appeared mostly in the CM and EM memory subsets, whereas CD8+ clones were enriched in EMRA.

Ficoll-Paque density gradient centrifugation was the method used to isolate PBMCs. For sequencing, an Illumina NovaSeq 6000 was employed. cDNA libraries for TCRalpha and TCRbeta were prepared by 5'RACE using constant-segment primers, with sample barcodes and unique molecular identifiers added. RNA was extracted from every sample with Trizol reagent. Library amplification was performed in two PCR steps, and a second sample barcode and Illumina TruSeq adapters were introduced in the second step. Sequencing of libraries was performed on an Illumina NovaSeq with 2 x 150 bp paired-end reads. Regarding the original processing steps: The reads were demultiplexed and collapsed into UMI-guided consensus sequences using migec v1.2.7. Using mixcr v2.1.11, the UMI consensuses were aligned to TRA and TRB V and J templates and assembled into clonotypes. Clonotypes were classified as expanded or contracted when called significant by both edgeR and NoisET, with noise models trained on biological replicates. For edgeR calls, the thresholds were a false discovery rate-adjusted p below 0.01 and a log2 fold-change of 1. As an exploratory analysis of dynamics, PCA with hierarchical clustering was applied to max-normalized trajectories of the 1000 most abundant clonotypes. Separately sequenced CD4+ and CD8+ repertoires were used to assign the CD4 or CD8 phenotype of responding clones. TCRdb applied fastp at Q25 and MiXCR to the public reads, then kept only in-frame beta chains. Each CDR3 protein gets just one entry, which takes the most common genes and DNA from the rows behind it. TCRdb, not the authors, supplied the V and J calls. The sample table records roughly 580,000 distinct CDR3 sequences; under 20% of these occur just once. Jointly, the top ten make up 12% of the sample.

With respect to this clonotype: The clone's antigen remains unknown. No base quality values were provided; no much bigger clone lies one nucleotide off.

Reading the germline V gene (reference sequence) gives CDR1 LNHDA and CDR2 SQIVND. Relative to germline, V is missing 7 bases and J is missing 1 base, with 9 bases of the junction outside any gene match. CDR3 length: 15 amino acids, cysteine to phenylalanine. The only DNA kept is the CDR3, 45 bases in frame from the first base. Material for sequencing was PBMCs or a T cell subset sorted from them (not recorded which). The clonotype originates from an adult woman who had mild COVID-19 (a few samples of this study predate the infection). The sample titles of this study are shuffled in the database, so cell type and time point are left out; the donor was told from shared clones. This receptor chain uses TRBV19 and TRBJ2-7, with 8 central nucleotides matching TRBD1. The CDR3 reads as follows: CASTQGAGVSYEQYF. Here is the DNA: TGTGCCAGTACTCAGGGGGCTGGAGTTTCCTACGAGCAGTACTTC.